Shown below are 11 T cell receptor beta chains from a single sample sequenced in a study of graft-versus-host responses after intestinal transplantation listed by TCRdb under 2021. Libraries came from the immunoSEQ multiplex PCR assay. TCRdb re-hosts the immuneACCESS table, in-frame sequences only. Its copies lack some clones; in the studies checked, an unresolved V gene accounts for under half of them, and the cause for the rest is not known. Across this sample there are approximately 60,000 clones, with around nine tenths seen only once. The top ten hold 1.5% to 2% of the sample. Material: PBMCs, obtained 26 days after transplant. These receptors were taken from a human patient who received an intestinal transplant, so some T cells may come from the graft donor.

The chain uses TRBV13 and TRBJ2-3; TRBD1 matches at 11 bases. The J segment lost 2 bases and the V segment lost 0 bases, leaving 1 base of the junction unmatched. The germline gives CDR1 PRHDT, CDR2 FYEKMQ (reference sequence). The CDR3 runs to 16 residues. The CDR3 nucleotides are TGTGCCAGCAGCTTAGGGGACAGGGGGCCCACAGATACGCAGTATTTT. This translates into CASSLGDRGPTDTQYF.

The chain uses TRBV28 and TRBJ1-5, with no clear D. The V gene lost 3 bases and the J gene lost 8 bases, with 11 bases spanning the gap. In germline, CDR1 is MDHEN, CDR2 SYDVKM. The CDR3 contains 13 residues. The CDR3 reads CASSFNLEEPQHF. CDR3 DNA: TGTGCCAGCAGTTTTAACCTTGAGGAGCCCCAGCATTTT.

The CDR3 region has the DNA TGTGCCAGCAGCTTAGGTAGCAGTCCCTACGAGCAGTACTTC. Its protein is CASSLGSSPYEQYF. The chain combines TRBV13 with TRBJ2-7; D is uncertain. The V end lost 0 bases, the J end lost 2 bases, and 8 bases lay between the germline ends. Per germline, CDR1 PRHDT and CDR2 FYEKMQ (reference sequence). The CDR3 runs 14 residues.

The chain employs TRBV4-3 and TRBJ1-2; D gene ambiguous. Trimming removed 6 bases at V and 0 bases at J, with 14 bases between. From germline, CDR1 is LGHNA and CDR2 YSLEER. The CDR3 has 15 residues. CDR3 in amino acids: CASRQNLEANYGYTF. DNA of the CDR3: TGCGCCAGCAGGCAGAACCTTGAGGCTAACTATGGCTACACCTTC.

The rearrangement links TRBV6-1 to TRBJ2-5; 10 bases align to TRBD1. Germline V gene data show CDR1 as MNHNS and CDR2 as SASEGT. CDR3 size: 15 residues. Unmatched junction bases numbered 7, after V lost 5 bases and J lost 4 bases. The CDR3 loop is CASSSDRGRRETQYF. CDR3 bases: TGTGCCAGCAGTTCCGACAGGGGGCGCAGAGAGACCCAGTACTTC.

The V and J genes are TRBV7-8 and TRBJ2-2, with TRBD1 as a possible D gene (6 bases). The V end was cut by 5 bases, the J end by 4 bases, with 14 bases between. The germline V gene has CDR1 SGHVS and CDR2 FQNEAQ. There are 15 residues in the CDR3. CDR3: CASSVIPGATGELFF. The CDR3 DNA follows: TGTGCCAGCAGCGTCATCCCAGGGGCCACCGGGGAGCTGTTTTTT. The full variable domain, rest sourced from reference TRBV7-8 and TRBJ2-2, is GAGVSQSPRYKVAKRGQDVALRCDPISGHVSLFWYQQALGQGPEFLTYFQNEAQLDKSGLPSDRFFAERPEGSVSTLKIQRTQQEDSAVYLCASSVIPGATGELFFGEGSRLTVL.

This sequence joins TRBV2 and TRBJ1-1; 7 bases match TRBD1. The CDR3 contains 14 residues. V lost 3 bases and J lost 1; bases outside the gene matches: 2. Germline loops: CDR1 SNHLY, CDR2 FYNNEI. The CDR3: CASSDRQGNTEAFF. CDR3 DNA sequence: TGTGCCAGCAGTGATAGACAGGGGAACACTGAAGCTTTCTTT. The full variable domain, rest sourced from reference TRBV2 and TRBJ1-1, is EPEVTQTPSHQVTQMGQEVILRCVPISNHLYFYWYRQILGQKVEFLVSFYNNEISEKSEIFDDQFSVERPDGSNFTLKIRSTKLEDSAMYFCASSDRQGNTEAFFGQGTRLTVV.

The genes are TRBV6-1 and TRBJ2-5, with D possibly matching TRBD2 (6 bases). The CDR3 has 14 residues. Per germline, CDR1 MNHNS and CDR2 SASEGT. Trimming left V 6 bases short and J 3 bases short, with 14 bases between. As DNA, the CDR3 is TGTGCCAGCAGCCCGGGACTCTCCAAAGAGACCCAGTACTTC. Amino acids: CASSPGLSKETQYF.

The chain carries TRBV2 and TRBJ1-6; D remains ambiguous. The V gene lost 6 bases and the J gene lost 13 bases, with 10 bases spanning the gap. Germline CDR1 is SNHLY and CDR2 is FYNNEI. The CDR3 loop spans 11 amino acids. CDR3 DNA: TGTGCCAGCAGCGGGGAAAAGCCCCTCCACTTT. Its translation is CASSGEKPLHF. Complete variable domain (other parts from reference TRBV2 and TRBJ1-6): EPEVTQTPSHQVTQMGQEVILRCVPISNHLYFYWYRQILGQKVEFLVSFYNNEISEKSEIFDDQFSVERPDGSNFTLKIRSTKLEDSAMYFCASSGEKPLHFGNGTRLTVT.

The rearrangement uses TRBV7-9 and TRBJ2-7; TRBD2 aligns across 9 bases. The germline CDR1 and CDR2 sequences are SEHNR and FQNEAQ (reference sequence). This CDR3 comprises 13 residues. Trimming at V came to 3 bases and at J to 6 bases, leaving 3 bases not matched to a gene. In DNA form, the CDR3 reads TGTGCCAGCAGCTTGGGTAGCGGGAGCGAGCAGTACTTC. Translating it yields CASSLGSGSEQYF.

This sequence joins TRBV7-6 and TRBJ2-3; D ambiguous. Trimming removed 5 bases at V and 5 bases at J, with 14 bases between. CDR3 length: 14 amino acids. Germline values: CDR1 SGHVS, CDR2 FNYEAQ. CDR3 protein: CASSPIGPLDTQYF. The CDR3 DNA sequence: TGTGCCAGCAGCCCGATTGGCCCGTTAGATACGCAGTATTTT.